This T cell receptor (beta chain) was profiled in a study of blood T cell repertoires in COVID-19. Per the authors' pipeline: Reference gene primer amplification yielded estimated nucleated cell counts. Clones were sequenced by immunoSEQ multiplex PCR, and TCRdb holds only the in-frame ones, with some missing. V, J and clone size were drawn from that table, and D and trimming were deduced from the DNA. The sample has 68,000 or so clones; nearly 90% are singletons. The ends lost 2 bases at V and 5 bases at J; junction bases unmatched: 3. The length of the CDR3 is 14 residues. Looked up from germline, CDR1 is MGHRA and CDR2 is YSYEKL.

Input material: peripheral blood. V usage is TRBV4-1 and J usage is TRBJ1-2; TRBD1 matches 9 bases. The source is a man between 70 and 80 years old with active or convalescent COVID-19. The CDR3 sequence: CASSQLTGGYGYTF. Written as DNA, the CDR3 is TGCGCCAGCAGCCAACTGACAGGGGGGTATGGCTACACCTTC.